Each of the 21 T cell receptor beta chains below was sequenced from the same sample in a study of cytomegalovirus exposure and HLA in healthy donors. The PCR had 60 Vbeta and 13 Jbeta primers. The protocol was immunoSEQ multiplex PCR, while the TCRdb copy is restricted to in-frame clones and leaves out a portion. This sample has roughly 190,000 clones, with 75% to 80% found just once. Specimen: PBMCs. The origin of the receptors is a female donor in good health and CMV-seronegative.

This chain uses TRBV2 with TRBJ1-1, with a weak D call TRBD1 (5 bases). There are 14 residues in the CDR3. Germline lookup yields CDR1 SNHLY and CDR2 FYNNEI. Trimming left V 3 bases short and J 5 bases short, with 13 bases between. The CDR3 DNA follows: TGTGCCAGCAGTGAGGGCAGGGCCATTACTGAAGCTTTCTTT. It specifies CASSEGRAITEAFF.

CDR3 DNA: TGTGCCAGCAGCGAACTGCCACAGGGGGCCAAAAACATTCAGTACTTC. Translated, it gives CASSELPQGAKNIQYF. The gene calls are TRBV6-1 and TRBJ2-4; 7 positions match TRBD1. Germline V CDR1 and CDR2: MNHNS, SASEGT. With 6 bases clipped from V and 1 base from J, the junction kept 9 bases outside the gene matches. This CDR3 has 16 amino acids.

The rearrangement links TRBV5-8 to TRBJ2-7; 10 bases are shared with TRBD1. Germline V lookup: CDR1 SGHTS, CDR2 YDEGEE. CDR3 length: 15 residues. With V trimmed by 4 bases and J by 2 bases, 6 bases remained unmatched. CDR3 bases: TGTGCCAGCAGCCTGGGACAGGGGTTCGCCTACGAGCAGTACTTC. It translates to CASSLGQGFAYEQYF.

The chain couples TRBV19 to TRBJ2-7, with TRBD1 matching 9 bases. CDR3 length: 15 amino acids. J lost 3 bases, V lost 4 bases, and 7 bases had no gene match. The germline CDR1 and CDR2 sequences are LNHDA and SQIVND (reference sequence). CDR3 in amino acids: CASSSPGTGFYEQYF. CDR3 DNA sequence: TGTGCCAGTAGTAGTCCCGGGACAGGGTTCTACGAGCAGTACTTC.

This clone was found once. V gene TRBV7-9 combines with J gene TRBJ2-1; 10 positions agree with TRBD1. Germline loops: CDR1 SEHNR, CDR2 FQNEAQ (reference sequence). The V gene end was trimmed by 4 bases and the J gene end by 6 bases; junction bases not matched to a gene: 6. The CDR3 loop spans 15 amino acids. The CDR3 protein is CASSSGQGYPNEQFF. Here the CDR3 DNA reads TGTGCCAGCAGCTCGGGACAGGGGTATCCCAATGAGCAGTTCTTC.

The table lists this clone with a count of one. The CDR3 coding sequence is TGTGCCAGCAGCTTGGTCATTGCGGGAGGCAACTACCGGGAGCTGTTTTTT. The encoded protein is CASSLVIAGGNYRELFF. This rearrangement joins TRBV5-6 to TRBJ2-2; 8 bases fit TRBD2. V shed 0 bases, J shed 9 bases, and the junction held 13 bases outside the gene matches. The length of the CDR3 is 17 residues. Germline-derived CDR1 and CDR2 are SGHDT and YYEEEE.

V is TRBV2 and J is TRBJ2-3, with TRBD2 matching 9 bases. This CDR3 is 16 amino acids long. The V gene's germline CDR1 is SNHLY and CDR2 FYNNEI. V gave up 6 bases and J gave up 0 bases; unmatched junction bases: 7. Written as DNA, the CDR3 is TGTGCCAGCAGGGCATGGGCGGGAGGGAGCACAGATACGCAGTATTTT. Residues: CASRAWAGGSTDTQYF. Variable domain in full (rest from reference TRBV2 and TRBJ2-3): EPEVTQTPSHQVTQMGQEVILRCVPISNHLYFYWYRQILGQKVEFLVSFYNNEISEKSEIFDDQFSVERPDGSNFTLKIRSTKLEDSAMYFCASRAWAGGSTDTQYFGPGTRLTVL.

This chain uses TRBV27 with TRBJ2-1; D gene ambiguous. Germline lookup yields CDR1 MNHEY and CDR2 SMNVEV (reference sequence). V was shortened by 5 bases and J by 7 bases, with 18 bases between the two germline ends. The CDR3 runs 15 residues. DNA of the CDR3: TGTGCCAGCAGTCGGTCTACCCAGGTAGTGAATGAGCAGTTCTTC. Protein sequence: CASSRSTQVVNEQFF.

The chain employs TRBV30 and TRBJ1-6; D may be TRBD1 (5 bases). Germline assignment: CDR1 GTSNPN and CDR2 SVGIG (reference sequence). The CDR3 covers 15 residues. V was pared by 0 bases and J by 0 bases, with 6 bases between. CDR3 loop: CAWSVQASYNSPLHF. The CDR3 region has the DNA TGTGCCTGGAGTGTACAGGCCTCCTATAATTCACCCCTCCACTTT.

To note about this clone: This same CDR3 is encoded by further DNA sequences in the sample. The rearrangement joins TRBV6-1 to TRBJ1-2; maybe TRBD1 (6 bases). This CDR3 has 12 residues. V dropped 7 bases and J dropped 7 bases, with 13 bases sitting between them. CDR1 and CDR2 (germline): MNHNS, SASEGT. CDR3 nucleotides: TGTGCCAGCACCCAGATCAGGGGTGGCTACACCTTC. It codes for CASTQIRGGYTF.

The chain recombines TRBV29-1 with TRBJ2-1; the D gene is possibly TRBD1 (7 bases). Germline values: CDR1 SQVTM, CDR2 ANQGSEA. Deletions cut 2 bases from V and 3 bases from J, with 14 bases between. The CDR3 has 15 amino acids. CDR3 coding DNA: TGCAGCGTTGAAACCGGAGGGGGCCTCTACAATGAGCAGTTCTTC. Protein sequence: CSVETGGGLYNEQFF.

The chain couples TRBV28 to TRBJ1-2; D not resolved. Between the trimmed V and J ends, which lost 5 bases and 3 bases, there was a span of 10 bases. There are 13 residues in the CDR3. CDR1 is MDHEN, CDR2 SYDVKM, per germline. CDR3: CASSPPVDYGYTF. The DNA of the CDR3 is TGTGCCAGCAGTCCCCCGGTGGACTATGGCTACACCTTC.

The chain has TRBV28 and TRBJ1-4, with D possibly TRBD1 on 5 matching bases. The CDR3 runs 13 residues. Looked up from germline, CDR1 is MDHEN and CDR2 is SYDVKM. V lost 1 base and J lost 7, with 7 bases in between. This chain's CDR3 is CASSLLGGEKLFF. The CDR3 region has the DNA TGTGCCAGCAGTTTATTGGGGGGTGAAAAACTGTTTTTT.

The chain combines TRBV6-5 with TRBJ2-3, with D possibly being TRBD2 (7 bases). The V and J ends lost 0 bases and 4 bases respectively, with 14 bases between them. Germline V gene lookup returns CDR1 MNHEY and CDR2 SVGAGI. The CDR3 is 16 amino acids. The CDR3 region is CASSYSGGLLSDTQYF. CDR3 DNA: TGTGCCAGCAGTTACTCGGGGGGGCTTTTATCAGATACGCAGTATTTT.

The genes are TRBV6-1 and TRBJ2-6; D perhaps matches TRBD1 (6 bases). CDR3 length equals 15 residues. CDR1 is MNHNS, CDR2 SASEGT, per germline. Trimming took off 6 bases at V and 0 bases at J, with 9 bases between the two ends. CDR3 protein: CASSSGDSGANVLTF. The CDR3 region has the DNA TGTGCCAGCAGCTCAGGGGACTCTGGGGCCAACGTCCTGACTTTC.

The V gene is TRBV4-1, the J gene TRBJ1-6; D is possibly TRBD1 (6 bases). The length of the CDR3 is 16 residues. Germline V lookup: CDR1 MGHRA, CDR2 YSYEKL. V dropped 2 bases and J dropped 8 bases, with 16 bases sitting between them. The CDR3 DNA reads TGCGCCAGCAGCCAAATGGGGGCATGGGGTGATTCACCCCTCCACTTT. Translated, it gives CASSQMGAWGDSPLHF.

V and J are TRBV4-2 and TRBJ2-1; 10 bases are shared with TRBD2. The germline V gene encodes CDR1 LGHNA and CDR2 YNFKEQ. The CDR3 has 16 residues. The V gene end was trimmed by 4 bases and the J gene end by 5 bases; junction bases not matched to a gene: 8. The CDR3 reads CASSPEGAGGNNEQFF. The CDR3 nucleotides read TGTGCCAGCAGCCCCGAGGGAGCGGGGGGGAACAATGAGCAGTTCTTC.

Written as DNA, the CDR3 is TGCGCCAGCAGCCCAAGACAGAAAGAGCAGTTCTTC. It encodes CASSPRQKEQFF. The V gene is TRBV5-1, the J gene TRBJ2-1, with D tentatively TRBD1 (5 bases). Trimming shortened V by 4 bases and J by 10 bases, and 12 bases separated the two germline ends. Germline V gene data show CDR1 as SGHRS and CDR2 as YFSETQ. The CDR3 consists of 12 residues.

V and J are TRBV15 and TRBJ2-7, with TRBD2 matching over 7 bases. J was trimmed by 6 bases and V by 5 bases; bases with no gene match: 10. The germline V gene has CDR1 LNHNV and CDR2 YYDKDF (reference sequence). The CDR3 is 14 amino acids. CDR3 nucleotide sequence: TGTGCCACCAGCCCTCCAGACCGGGAGGTCGAGCAGTACTTC. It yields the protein CATSPPDREVEQYF.

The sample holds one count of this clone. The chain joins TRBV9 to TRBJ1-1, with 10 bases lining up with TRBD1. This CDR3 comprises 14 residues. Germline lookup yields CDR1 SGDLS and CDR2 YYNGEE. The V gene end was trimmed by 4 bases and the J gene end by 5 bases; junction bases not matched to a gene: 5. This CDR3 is CASSQRQGATEAFF. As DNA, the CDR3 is TGTGCCAGCAGCCAAAGACAGGGGGCGACTGAAGCTTTCTTT.

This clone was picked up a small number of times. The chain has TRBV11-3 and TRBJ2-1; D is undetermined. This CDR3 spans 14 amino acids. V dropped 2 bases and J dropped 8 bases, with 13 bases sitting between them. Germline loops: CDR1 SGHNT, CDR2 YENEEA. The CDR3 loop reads CASSLTLRSYEQFF. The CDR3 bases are TGTGCCAGCAGCTTAACTCTACGGAGCTATGAGCAGTTCTTC.